These 13 T cell receptor beta chains originate from one sample sequenced in a study of T cells in Graves' hyperthyroidism and ophthalmopathy. Researchers amplified the TCR beta CDR3 regions from RNA transcripts. The study used the HTBI primer set for a first-round RT-PCR of the TCR CDR3. TCRdb re-derived calls from the multiplex PCR reads in MiXCR, one entry per CDR3 protein. The sample has roughly 420,000 distinct CDR3 sequences, approximately 14% seen once. What was sequenced was blood. The receptors stem from a woman aged 18-30 years with Graves' hyperthyroidism.

This clonotype was seen a few times. The gene calls are TRBV7-8 and TRBJ1-1, with D hard to call. The CDR3 length is 14 residues. CDR1 and CDR2 from the germline V gene are SGHVS and FQNEAQ. Trimming took off 2 bases at V and 4 bases at J, with 11 bases between the two ends. The CDR3 region is CASSLWAGGTEAFF. CDR3 coding DNA: TGTGCCAGCAGCTTATGGGCGGGAGGCACTGAAGCTTTCTTT. The entire variable domain, with the rest obtained from reference TRBV7-8 and TRBJ1-1, is as follows: GAGVSQSPRYKVAKRGQDVALRCDPISGHVSLFWYQQALGQGPEFLTYFQNEAQLDKSGLPSDRFFAERPEGSVSTLKIQRTQQEDSAVYLCASSLWAGGTEAFFGQGTRLTVV.

This clonotype was counted between two and nine times. The chain has TRBV29-1 and TRBJ2-1; TRBD2 matches 8 bases. J gave up 4 bases and V 4 bases, and 24 bases lay outside the gene matches. CDR1 and CDR2 (germline): SQVTM, ANQGSEA. The CDR3 extends over 20 amino acids. CDR3 in amino acids: CSVGVFGLARFQTRYNEQFF. The CDR3 DNA sequence: TGCAGCGTTGGGGTGTTCGGACTAGCACGATTTCAGACCCGATACAATGAGCAGTTCTTC.

This chain links TRBV20-1 with TRBJ1-3; TRBD1 might be the D (5 bases). Germline V gene sequence: CDR1 DFQATT, CDR2 SNEGSKA (reference sequence). The CDR3 totals 14 residues. The ends were cut back, 2 bases at V and 0 bases at J, with 8 bases in the middle. The CDR3 loop is CSARTGSSGNTIYF. CDR3 coding DNA: TGCAGTGCTAGAACAGGAAGCTCTGGAAACACCATATATTTT.

This clonotype was counted ten times or more. This chain links TRBV6-1 with TRBJ2-7, with TRBD1 identical over 10 bases. Trimming took 10 bases from V and 2 from J; bases not matched to a gene: 8. CDR3 length: 14 residues. Germline CDR1 MNHNS, CDR2 SASEGT. CDR3 loop: CATALDRGAYEQYF. Here the CDR3 DNA reads TGTGCCACCGCGCTGGACAGGGGGGCCTACGAGCAGTACTTC.

This clonotype was seen a few times. V gene TRBV11-2 combines with J gene TRBJ2-7, with a weak D call TRBD2 (5 bases). Trimming pared 5 bases from V and 7 bases from J, leaving 18 bases between. This CDR3 spans 14 amino acids. Germline CDR1 SGHAT, CDR2 FQNNGV. CDR3 loop: CASSQDEGEREQYF. The CDR3 DNA reads TGTGCCAGCAGCCAAGATGAGGGAGAAAGAGAGCAGTACTTC.

This clonotype was observed many times. The gene calls are TRBV20-1 and TRBJ2-5; tentative D call: TRBD2 (5 bases). Trimming took off 1 base at V and 2 bases at J, with 5 bases between the two ends. CDR1 DFQATT and CDR2 SNEGSKA come from the germline V gene (reference sequence). This CDR3 region has 12 residues. This CDR3 reads CSARGLQETQYF. CDR3 coding DNA: TGCAGTGCTAGAGGACTACAAGAGACCCAGTACTTC.

The chain employs TRBV6-1 and TRBJ1-3, with a weak D call TRBD1 (5 bases). CDR1 MNHNS and CDR2 SASEGT come from the germline V gene. V lost 8 bases and J lost 0, with 26 bases in between. The CDR3 extends over 19 amino acids. Here the CDR3 reads CASVYSVLGTASSGNTIYF. The CDR3 DNA reads TGTGCCAGCGTTTATTCCGTGCTCGGGACGGCGAGCTCTGGAAACACCATATATTTT.

The chain is built from TRBV6-1 and TRBJ1-1; D is perhaps TRBD1 (6 bases). The length of the CDR3 is 14 residues. The V end was cut by 5 bases, the J end by 5 bases, with 15 bases between. Germline V gene lookup returns CDR1 MNHNS and CDR2 SASEGT. The CDR3 DNA sequence: TGTGCCAGCAGTCTGACAGGTGTTGAGACTGAAGCTTTCTTT. As protein: CASSLTGVETEAFF.

This clonotype was counted many times. The rearrangement links TRBV13 to TRBJ2-7; TRBD2 matches at 8 bases. The V gene's germline CDR1 is PRHDT and CDR2 FYEKMQ (reference sequence). The V and J ends lost 2 bases and 4 bases, in that order; junction bases with no gene match: 4. The CDR3 length is 14 residues. In DNA form, the CDR3 reads TGTGCCAGCAGCTTATTCAGCGGGGGTTACGAGCAGTACTTC. This translates into CASSLFSGGYEQYF.

This clonotype was seen ten or more times. The rearrangement links TRBV3-2 to TRBJ1-1. TRBV3-2 counts as a pseudogene. CDR3 size: 14 residues. CDR3 protein: CASSPPPGCAEAFF. CDR3 nucleotides: TGTGCCAGCAGCCCCCCCCCGGGCTGCGCTGAAGCTTTCTTT.

This clonotype was counted ten times or more. The chain is built from TRBV11-1 and TRBJ1-5; no reliable D call. With 5 bases removed from V and 3 bases from J, the gap between germline ends came to 8 bases. Germline V lookup: CDR1 SGHAT, CDR2 FQDESV (reference sequence). This CDR3 region has 13 residues. The CDR3 DNA is TGTGCCAGCAGCAAGGGTCTCAATCAGCCCCAGCATTTT. Protein sequence: CASSKGLNQPQHF.

This clonotype was found a few times. The V and J genes are TRBV19 and TRBJ1-1; D uncertain. Trimming left V 3 bases short and J 5 bases short, with 10 bases between. The CDR3 spans 13 residues. Per germline, CDR1 LNHDA and CDR2 SQIVND (reference sequence). The CDR3: CASSIMRETEAFF. CDR3 DNA: TGTGCCAGTAGTATCATGAGGGAAACTGAAGCTTTCTTT.

This clonotype was found a few times. This chain uses TRBV29-1 with TRBJ1-2; 10 nucleotides match TRBD1. In germline, CDR1 is SQVTM, CDR2 ANQGSEA. The CDR3 totals 14 residues. The trim removed 7 bases at V and 8 bases at J, leaving 13 bases unmatched. CDR3 amino acids: CSGGMETGGEGYTF. CDR3 coding DNA: TGCAGCGGTGGGATGGAGACAGGGGGCGAAGGCTACACCTTC.